This entry is about one T cell receptor (beta chain). What this receptor recognizes is not known. One base away there is no much larger clone; base qualities are not given. Preparation of the library involved the immunoSEQ multiplex PCR assay. A mixture of 60 forward primers for TCR Vbeta segments and 13 reverse primers for TCR Jbeta segments was used in the multiplex PCR. The CDR3 region of rearranged TCR beta genes was amplified from genomic DNA by a multiplex PCR assay. Amplified TCR beta libraries were sequenced as 87-base-pair reads on the Illumina HiSeq System. In the authors' own workflow: In a later analysis, tens of millions of unique TCR beta chains were counted across the roughly 610 repertoires, and roughly 10 million of these chains were shared by at least two donors. Raw reads were error-corrected and collapsed into unique sequences with a nearest-neighbor algorithm that merged closely related sequences to remove PCR and sequencing errors. Alignment of CDR3 sequences to IMGT reference sequences was used to assign V, D and J gene segments. For a sequence to be retained, a match of at least six nucleotides to both a V gene segment and a J gene segment was required. A rearrangement counted as productive if the CDR3 had no stop codons and remained in frame with V and J, and every other rearrangement counted as non-productive. Following IMGT convention, CDR3 was defined as the stretch from the second conserved V-encoded cysteine up to the conserved J-encoded phenylalanine. The earlier analysis of approximately 500 of the donors excluded sequences that lacked an unambiguous match to a single V gene segment. In an earlier analysis of several hundred of the donors, V segments were called functional above 56.7% productive rearrangements and were called segregating when the between-donor standard deviation exceeded 5%. To diagnose cytomegalovirus status from the catalog of TCR beta chain sequences, a statistical classification framework was built. In a later analysis, TCR nucleotide sequences were compared against IMGT/GENE-DB human TR gene sequences so that V and J genes could be assigned. Using the TCRdist pipeline, a later analysis assigned CDR3 sequences along with most-parsimonious VDJ recombination scenarios. In a later analysis, every TCR beta chain was defined by the combination of its CDR3 amino acid sequence and its V-gene family, and reads without a unique V-gene family were dropped. A later analysis removed over 500 highly shared, low-generation-probability nucleotide sequences to deal with suspected cross-contamination and a sequencing artifact. A later analysis calculated a clonal expansion index for each public chain from normalized within-repertoire ranks of inferred template counts. A later analysis computed generation probabilities with a VDJ recombination model fitted to out-of-frame rearrangements, and checked the results against IGoR. In a later analysis, TCR-TCR, TCR-HLA and TCR-CMV co-occurrence was scored with hypergeometric tests, and a repertoire-size bias correction was applied to TCR pairs. To estimate false discovery rates, a later analysis permuted the HLA or CMV assignments 20 times. In a later analysis, co-occurring TCRs were grouped using DBSCAN, with TCRdist sequence similarity added in when clustering inside HLA-allele-positive subsets. Repertoires with fewer than 30,000 or more than 120,000 public chains were left out of co-occurrence clustering, as were four to six repertoires with anomalous nucleotide sharing. In its TCRdb copy, this immuneACCESS table keeps in-frame sequences only and misses some clones. Where compared with another copy, unresolved V genes explain less than half of these, and the others have no known cause. That table furnishes V, J and clone size, whereas the DNA furnished D and trimming. The sample records fewer than 250,000 clones, approximately 82% of which are singletons. Around 1.6% of the sample comes from the top ten.

This entry belongs to a study of cytomegalovirus exposure and HLA in healthy donors (dated by TCRdb to 2015 to 2018). Notes on the research overall: According to an earlier analysis of a few hundred of the donors, about 179 million T cells yielded 95 million to 140 million unique TCR beta sequences and 276 Gb of sequence data. The study aimed to test whether cataloging public T cell receptors could reveal signatures of past pathogen exposure. To decide whether each TCR beta V gene segment behaved as functional or pseudogenic, an earlier analysis of fewer than 750 of the donors relied on high-throughput TCR beta sequencing. A later genetic analysis took genome-wide SNP genotypes for about 55% of the 666 donors and used that subset as a discovery cohort. Class I and class II HLA loci were covered by the typing at four-digit resolution. Four to six DR-DQ haplotypes were handled as single units for association and clustering, since linkage in the cohort was strong. In a later analysis, previously published TCR beta repertoires from some 640 donors were re-analyzed and high-resolution HLA genotyping was added so that TCR occurrence patterns could be studied. The T cell repertoires of about 700 subjects were profiled by immunosequencing and related to cytomegalovirus serostatus. Rather than drawing on any new phenotypic data, the later analysis identified candidate immune exposures from TCR beta sequences and the way those sequences occurred across donors. Alongside the repertoire data, information on donor age, sex, ethnicity and CMV serostatus was compiled. An early release that covered fewer than 800 HLA-typed donors contained about 290 gigabases of sequencing data and around 85 million unique TCR sequences. Every discovery cohort repertoire had been produced on one sequencing platform. Among several hundred genotyped donors of the cohort, an average of about 220,000 unique TCR beta nucleotide sequences was sequenced per donor, of which about 19% were non-productive. Along with the roughly 710-subject first cohort, a separate validation cohort of some 130 different subjects was used. Of the roughly 400 genotyped donors, 81% were placed in the genetic ancestry cluster associated with self-reported Caucasian donors. To predict cytomegalovirus infection status, the study brought together high-throughput TCR immunosequencing, statistical association of individual TCRs with disease status, and machine learning. The number of typed donors differed by locus: 629-630 for A, B, C, DRB1 and DQB1; 522 for DQA1; around 580 for DPA1; and about 450 for DPB1.

In total, more than 500 healthy bone marrow donors made up the cohort. At the time of sampling, every cohort member was nominally healthy, though immune exposures that went unrecorded were likely present. The donor tested CMV seropositive, placing the donor among the 290 or so seropositive members of the cohort. A peripheral blood sample was provided by each donor, and peripheral blood mononuclear cells were used for TCR beta sequencing. Genomic DNA extraction from the blood cell samples was performed with the Qiagen DNeasy Blood Extraction Kit. The full study reports these points: An association between a missense DCLRE1C variant and V-gene and J-gene trimming of TCR beta chains was found in a later genetic analysis and replicated in an independent cohort. Because HLA typing was missing for some donors at each locus, association tests included only the typed subset. Only TCR beta chains were sequenced in this cohort, and the absence of alpha or paired-chain data limited detectable features. A later genetic analysis reported fewer N-insertions in productive TCRs among donors in an Asian-associated ancestry cluster than the roughly 700-donor mean. Specific HLA alleles were associated with 16,951 TCR beta sequences at a false discovery rate of 0.05 in a later analysis. A later analysis found that HLA-associated TCR beta chains were more clonally expanded and had lower generation probabilities than equally common non-associated chains. Strong co-occurrence of HLA alleles, especially DR and DQ, made assigning TCR associations to individual alleles difficult. Across donors, most TCR sequences were observed very rarely, whereas some public TCRs were present in many individuals. In a later analysis, the rate of TCR association differed among HLA loci, with DRB1 alleles having the most associated TCRs and HLA-C alleles having the fewest. The classifier was reported to diagnose cytomegalovirus status with high specificity and sensitivity in both the original and validation cohorts. A total of 150 to 200 TCR beta chains were listed by the study as associated with cytomegalovirus. According to the authors, the approach could potentially be generalized to other disease states and immunological phenotypes. A further reported finding was that TCR beta sequences accurately predicted the HLA-A and HLA-B alleles for most subjects in the first cohort. Three of the identified cytomegalovirus-associated TCR beta chains were confirmed in vitro to be specific for cytomegalovirus antigens. Broadly in line with IMGT annotations, most TCR beta V segments showed up in productive rearrangements about 87% or about 30% of the time in an earlier analysis of approximately 600 of the donors. Presence/absence analyses assumed roughly uniform sequencing depth across donors, an assumption that may not hold. Correlated functional status among segregating V segments might reflect linkage disequilibrium, but an unknown experimental factor could not be ruled out. For the cohort, immune exposure information was limited to CMV serostatus. A group of highly shared sequence variants was considered likely to be a technical artifact of the sequencing pipeline. Because counts were too low, roughly 16 rarely observed V segments, including chromosome 9 orphons, were left out of the earlier analysis of a few hundred of the donors. Most CMV-associated TCR beta chains appeared to be HLA-restricted in a later analysis, and the HLA associations seemed to be driven largely by CMV exposure. In a later analysis, several top co-occurrence clusters were reported to appear linked to parvovirus B19, influenza, CMV and Epstein-Barr virus.

Sequencing was carried out using PBMCs. This sequence was found in a man in his forties or fifties in good health and CMV-seropositive.

CDR3 protein: CASSVTTGRNTEAFF. The bases read TGTGCCAGCAGCGTAACGACAGGGAGGAACACTGAAGCTTTCTTT. The chain couples TRBV9 to TRBJ1-1; TRBD1 lines up with 7 middle nucleotides. The CDR1 and CDR2 encoded by the germline V gene are SGDLS and YYNGEE. The CDR3, from cysteine to phenylalanine, totals 15 residues. Kept here is only the CDR3 DNA, which spans 45 bases and is read in frame from base 1. V has 1 base trimmed and J has 1 base trimmed; junction bases matching no gene number 4.